This T cell receptor beta chain originates from a study of vaccination and CD4 T cells after COVID-19. This clonotype was counted between two and nine times. TCRdb redid the calling of the PCR reads with MiXCR, one entry per CDR3 protein. This repertoire shows about 18,000 distinct CDR3 sequences, approximately 60% found once; its top ten account for around 1.1%. The CDR3 extends over 18 amino acids. In germline, CDR1 is MNHEY, CDR2 SVGAGI. With 0 bases clipped from V and 5 bases from J, the junction kept 3 bases outside the gene matches. This chain uses TRBV6-5 with TRBJ2-2; TRBD2 agrees at 16 bases. Specimen: CD4+ T cells from blood, collected after SARS-CoV-2 vaccination. The TCR originated in a human donor who had recovered from COVID-19. CDR3 sequence reads: CASSYSPGLAGGTGELFF. The CDR3 DNA reads as TGTGCCAGCAGTTACTCTCCGGGACTAGCGGGAGGGACCGGGGAGCTGTTTTTT.